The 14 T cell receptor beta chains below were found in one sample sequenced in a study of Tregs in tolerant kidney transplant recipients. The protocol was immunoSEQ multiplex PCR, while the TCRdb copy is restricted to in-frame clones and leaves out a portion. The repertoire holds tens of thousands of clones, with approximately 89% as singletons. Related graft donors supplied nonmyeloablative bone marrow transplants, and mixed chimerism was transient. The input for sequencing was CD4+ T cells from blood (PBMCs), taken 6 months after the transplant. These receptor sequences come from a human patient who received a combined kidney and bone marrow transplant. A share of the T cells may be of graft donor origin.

This chain's CDR3 is CSVGRQNPFSGANVLTF. CDR3 bases: TGCAGCGTTGGCAGACAGAACCCATTCTCTGGGGCCAACGTCCTGACTTTC. This chain uses TRBV29-1 with TRBJ2-6; tentatively, D is TRBD1 (5 bases). V lost 4 bases to trimming and J lost 0 bases, with 16 bases between them. CDR1 is SQVTM, CDR2 ANQGSEA, per germline. This CDR3 has 17 amino acids.

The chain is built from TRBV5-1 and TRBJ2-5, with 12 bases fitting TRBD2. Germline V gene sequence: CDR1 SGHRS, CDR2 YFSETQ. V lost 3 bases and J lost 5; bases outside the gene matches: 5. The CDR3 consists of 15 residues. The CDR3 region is CASSSSGGAGETQYF. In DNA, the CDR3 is TGCGCCAGCAGCTCTAGCGGGGGGGCCGGGGAGACCCAGTACTTC.

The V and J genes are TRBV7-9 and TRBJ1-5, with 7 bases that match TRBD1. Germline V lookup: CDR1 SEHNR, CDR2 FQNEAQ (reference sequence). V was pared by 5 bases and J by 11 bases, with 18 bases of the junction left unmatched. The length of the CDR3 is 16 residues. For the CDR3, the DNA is TGTGCCAGCAGCCCCTGGGGGTCAGGGGGTGACTCGTCCCAGCATTTT. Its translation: CASSPWGSGGDSSQHF.

Here the CDR3 reads CASSLIGRNEQYF. The CDR3 nucleotides are TGTGCCAGCAGCTTAATAGGGAGGAACGAGCAGTACTTC. This chain uses TRBV7-6 with TRBJ2-7; D possibly corresponds to TRBD2 (6 bases). Germline V gene sequence: CDR1 SGHVS, CDR2 FNYEAQ. The CDR3 is 13 residues long. Between the trimmed V and J ends, which lost 2 bases and 5 bases, there was a span of 10 bases.

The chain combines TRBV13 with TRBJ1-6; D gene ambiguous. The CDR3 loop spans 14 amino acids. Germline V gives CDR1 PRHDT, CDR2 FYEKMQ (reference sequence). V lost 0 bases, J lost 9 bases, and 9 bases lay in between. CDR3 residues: CASSLGISGSPLHF. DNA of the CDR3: TGTGCCAGCAGCTTAGGCATTTCAGGTTCACCCCTCCACTTT.

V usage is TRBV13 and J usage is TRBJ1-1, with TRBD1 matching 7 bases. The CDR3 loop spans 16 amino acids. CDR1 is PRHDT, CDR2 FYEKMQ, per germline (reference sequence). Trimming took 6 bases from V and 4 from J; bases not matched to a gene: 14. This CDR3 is CASSRDSLGRGTEAFF. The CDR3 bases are TGTGCCAGCAGTAGGGACAGCCTTGGTAGGGGCACTGAAGCTTTCTTT.

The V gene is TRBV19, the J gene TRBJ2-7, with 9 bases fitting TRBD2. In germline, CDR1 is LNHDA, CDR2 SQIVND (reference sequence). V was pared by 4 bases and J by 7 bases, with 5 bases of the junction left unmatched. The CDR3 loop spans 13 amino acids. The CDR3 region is CASSSGRGNEQYF. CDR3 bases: TGTGCCAGTAGTAGCGGGAGGGGGAATGAGCAGTACTTC.

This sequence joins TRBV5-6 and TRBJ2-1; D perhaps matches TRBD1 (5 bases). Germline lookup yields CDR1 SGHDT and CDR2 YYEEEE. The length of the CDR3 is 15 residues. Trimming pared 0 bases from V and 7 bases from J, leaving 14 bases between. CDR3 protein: CASSLVRQTLNEQFF. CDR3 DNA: TGTGCCAGCAGCTTGGTCAGACAGACCTTGAATGAGCAGTTCTTC.

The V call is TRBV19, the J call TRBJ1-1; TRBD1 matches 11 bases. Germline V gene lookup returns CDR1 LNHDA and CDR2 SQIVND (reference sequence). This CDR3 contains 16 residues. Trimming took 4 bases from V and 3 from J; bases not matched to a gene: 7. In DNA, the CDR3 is TGTGCCAGTAGTACCCTCTCGGGACAGGGGGACACTGAAGCTTTCTTT. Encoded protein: CASSTLSGQGDTEAFF.

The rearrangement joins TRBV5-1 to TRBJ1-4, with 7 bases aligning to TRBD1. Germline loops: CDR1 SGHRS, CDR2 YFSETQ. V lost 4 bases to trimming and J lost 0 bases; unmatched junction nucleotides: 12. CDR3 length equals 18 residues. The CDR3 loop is CASSPIGTALPTNEKLFF. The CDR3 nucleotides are TGCGCCAGCAGCCCGATTGGGACAGCCCTTCCAACTAATGAAAAACTGTTTTTT.

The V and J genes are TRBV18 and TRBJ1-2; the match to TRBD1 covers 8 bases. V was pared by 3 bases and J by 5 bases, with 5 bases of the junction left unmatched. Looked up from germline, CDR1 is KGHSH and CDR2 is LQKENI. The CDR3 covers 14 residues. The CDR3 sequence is CASSPVTGVYGYTF. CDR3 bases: TGTGCCAGCTCACCTGTGACAGGGGTTTATGGCTACACCTTC.

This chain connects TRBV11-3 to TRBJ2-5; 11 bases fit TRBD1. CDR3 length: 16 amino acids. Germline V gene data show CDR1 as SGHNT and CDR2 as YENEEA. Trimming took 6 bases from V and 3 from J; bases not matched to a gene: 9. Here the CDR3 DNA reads TGTGCCAGCAGTAAGGGACAGGGGGTCATAGAAGAGACCCAGTACTTC. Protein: CASSKGQGVIEETQYF. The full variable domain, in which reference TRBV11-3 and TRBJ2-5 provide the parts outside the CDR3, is EAGVVQSPRYKIIEKKQPVAFWCNPISGHNTLYWYLQNLGQGPELLIRYENEEAVDDSQLPKDRFSAERLKGVDSTLKIQPAELGDSAVYLCASSKGQGVIEETQYFGPGTRLLVL.

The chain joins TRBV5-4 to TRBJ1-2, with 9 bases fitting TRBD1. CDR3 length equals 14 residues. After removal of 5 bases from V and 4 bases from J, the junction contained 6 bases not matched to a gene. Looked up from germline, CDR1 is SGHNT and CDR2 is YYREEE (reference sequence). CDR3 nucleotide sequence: TGTGCCAGCAGTCCGGACAGGGGAGGCTATGGCTACACCTTC. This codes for CASSPDRGGYGYTF. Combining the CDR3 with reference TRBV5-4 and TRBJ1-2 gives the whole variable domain ETGVTQSPTHLIKTRGQQVTLRCSSQSGHNTVSWYQQALGQGPQFIFQYYREEENGRGNFPPRFSGLQFPNYSSELNVNALELDDSALYLCASSPDRGGYGYTFGSGTRLTVV.

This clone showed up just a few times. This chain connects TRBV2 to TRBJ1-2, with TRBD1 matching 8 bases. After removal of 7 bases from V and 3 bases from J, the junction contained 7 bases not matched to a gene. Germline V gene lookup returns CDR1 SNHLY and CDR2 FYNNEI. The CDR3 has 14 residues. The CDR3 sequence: CASTPDRVDYGYTF. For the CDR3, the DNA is TGTGCCAGCACCCCGGACAGGGTTGACTATGGCTACACCTTC.